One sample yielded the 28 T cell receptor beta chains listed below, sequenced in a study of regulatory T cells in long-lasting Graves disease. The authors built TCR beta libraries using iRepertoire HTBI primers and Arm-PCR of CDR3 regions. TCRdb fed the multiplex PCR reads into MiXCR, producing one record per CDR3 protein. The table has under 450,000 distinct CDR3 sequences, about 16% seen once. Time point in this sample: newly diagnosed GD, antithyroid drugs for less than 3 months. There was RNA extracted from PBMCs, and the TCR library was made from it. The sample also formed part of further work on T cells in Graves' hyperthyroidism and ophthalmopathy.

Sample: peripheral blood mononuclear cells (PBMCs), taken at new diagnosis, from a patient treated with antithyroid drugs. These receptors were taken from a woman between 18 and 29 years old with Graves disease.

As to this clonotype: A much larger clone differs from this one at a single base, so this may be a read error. This chain's CDR3 is CASNEFRGKSGQETQYF. The CDR3 DNA sequence: TGTGCCAGCAATGAATTCAGGGGCAAGTCGGGGCAAGAGACCCAGTACTTC. The chain recombines TRBV11-2 with TRBJ2-5; tentative D call: TRBD1 (6 bases). Trimming took off 7 bases at V and 2 bases at J, with 23 bases between the two ends. The CDR3 has 17 amino acids. From germline, CDR1 is SGHAT and CDR2 FQNNGV.

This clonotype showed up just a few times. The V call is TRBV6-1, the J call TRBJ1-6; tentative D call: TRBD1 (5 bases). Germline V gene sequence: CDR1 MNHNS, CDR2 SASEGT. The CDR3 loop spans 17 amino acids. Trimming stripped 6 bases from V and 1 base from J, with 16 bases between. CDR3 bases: TGTGCCAGCAGACCGCGGGCAGGGAGTTCCTATAATTCACCCCTCCACTTT. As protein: CASRPRAGSSYNSPLHF.

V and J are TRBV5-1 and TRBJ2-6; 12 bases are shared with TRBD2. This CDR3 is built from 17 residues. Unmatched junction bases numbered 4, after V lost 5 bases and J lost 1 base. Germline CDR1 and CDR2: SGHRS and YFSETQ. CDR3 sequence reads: CASRLTSGRSGANVLTF. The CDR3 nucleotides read TGCGCCAGCAGGCTTACTAGCGGGAGGTCTGGGGCCAACGTCCTGACTTTC.

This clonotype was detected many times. CDR3 protein: CASSPNAPITSTDTQYF. Here the CDR3 DNA reads TGTGCCAGCAGTCCCAACGCGCCAATTACTAGCACAGATACGCAGTATTTT. The chain carries TRBV7-3 and TRBJ2-3; no definite D call. Germline V gives CDR1 SGHTA, CDR2 FQGTGA. The germline V and J ends were trimmed by 6 bases and 0 bases, with 19 bases remaining between them. The CDR3 totals 17 residues.

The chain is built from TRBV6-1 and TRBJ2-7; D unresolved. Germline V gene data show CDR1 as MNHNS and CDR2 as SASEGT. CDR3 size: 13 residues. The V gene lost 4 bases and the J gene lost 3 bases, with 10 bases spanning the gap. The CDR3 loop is CASSAEKDYEQYF. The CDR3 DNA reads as TGTGCCAGCAGTGCCGAAAAGGACTACGAGCAGTACTTC.

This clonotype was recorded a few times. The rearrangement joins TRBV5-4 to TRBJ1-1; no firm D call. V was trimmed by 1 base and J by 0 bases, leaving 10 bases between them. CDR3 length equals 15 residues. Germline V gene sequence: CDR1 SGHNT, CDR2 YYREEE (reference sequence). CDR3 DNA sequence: TGTGCCAGCAGCTTGCCGGGCAGTCTGAACACTGAAGCTTTCTTT. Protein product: CASSLPGSLNTEAFF.

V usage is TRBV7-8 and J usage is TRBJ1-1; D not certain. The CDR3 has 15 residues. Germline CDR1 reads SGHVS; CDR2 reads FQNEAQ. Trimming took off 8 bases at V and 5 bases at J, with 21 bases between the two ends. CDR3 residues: CASSKSPRSPTEAFF. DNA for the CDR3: TGTGCCAGCTCCAAATCGCCCAGATCCCCGACTGAAGCTTTCTTT.

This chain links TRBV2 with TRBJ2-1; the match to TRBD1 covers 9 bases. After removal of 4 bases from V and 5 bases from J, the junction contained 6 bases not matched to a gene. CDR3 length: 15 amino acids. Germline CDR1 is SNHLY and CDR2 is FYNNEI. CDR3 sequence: CASSGQGGKNNEQFF. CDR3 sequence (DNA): TGTGCCAGCAGTGGACAGGGGGGAAAGAACAATGAGCAGTTCTTC.

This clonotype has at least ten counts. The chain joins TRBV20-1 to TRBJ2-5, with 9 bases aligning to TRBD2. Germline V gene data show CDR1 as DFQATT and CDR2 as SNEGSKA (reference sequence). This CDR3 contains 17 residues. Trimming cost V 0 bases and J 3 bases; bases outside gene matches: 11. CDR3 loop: CSARDHRGGGDKETQYF. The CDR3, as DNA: TGCAGTGCTAGAGATCATAGGGGCGGGGGGGATAAAGAGACCCAGTACTTC.

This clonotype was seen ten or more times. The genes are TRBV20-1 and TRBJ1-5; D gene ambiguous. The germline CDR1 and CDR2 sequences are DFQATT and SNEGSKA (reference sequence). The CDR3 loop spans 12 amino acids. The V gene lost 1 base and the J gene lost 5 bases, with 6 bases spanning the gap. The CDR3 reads CSARVGYQPQHF. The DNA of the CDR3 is TGCAGTGCTAGAGTTGGTTATCAGCCCCAGCATTTT.

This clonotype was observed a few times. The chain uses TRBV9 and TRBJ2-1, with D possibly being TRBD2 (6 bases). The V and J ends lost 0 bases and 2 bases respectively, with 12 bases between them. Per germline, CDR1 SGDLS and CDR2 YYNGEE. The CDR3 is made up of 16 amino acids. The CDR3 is CASSVGTGETYNEQFF. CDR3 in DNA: TGTGCCAGCAGCGTAGGAACGGGGGAAACCTACAATGAGCAGTTCTTC.

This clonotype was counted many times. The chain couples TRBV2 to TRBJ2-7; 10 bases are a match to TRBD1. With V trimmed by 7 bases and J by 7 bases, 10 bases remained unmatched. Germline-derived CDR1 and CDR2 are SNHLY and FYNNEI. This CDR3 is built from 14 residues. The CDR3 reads CASTLGQGLFEQYF. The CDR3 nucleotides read TGTGCCAGCACCTTGGGACAGGGGCTTTTTGAGCAGTACTTC.

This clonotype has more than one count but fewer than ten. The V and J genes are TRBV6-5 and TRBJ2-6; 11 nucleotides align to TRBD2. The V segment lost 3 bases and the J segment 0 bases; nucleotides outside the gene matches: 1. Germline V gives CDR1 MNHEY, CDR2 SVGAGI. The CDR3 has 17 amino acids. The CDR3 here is CASSYSGGASGANVLTF. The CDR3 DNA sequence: TGTGCCAGCAGTTATAGCGGGGGGGCCTCTGGGGCCAACGTCCTGACTTTC.

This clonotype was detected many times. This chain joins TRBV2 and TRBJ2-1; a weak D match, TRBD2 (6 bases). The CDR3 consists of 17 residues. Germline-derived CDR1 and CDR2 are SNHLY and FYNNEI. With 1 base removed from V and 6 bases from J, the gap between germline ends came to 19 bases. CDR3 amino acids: CASSEVWVGGTGNEQFF. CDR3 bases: TGTGCCAGCAGTGAAGTTTGGGTCGGCGGGACGGGCAATGAGCAGTTCTTC.

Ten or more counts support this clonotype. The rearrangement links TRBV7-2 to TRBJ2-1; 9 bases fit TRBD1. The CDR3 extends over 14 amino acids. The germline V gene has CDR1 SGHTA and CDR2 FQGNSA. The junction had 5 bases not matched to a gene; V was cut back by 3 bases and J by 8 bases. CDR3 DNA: TGTGCCAGCAGCTTTTGGACAGGGGTGGATGAGCAGTTCTTC. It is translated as CASSFWTGVDEQFF.

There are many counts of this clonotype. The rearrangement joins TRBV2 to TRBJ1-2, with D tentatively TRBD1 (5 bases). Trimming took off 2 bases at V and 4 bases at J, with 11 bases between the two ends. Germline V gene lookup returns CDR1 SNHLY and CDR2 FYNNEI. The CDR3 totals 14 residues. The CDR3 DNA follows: TGTGCCAGCAGTGAAAGGGTAGGGGTCTATGGCTACACCTTC. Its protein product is CASSERVGVYGYTF.

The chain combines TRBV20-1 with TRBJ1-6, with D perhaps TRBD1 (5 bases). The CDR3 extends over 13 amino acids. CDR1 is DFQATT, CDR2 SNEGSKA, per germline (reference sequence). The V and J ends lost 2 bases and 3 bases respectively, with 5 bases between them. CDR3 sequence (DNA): TGCAGTGCTAGACAGGGCTATAATTCACCCCTCCACTTT. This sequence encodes CSARQGYNSPLHF.

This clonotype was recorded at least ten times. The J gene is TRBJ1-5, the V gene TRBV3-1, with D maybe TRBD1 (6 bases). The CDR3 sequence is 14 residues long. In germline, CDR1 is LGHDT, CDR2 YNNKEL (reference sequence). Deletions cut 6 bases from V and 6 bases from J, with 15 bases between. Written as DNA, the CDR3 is TGTGCCAGCAGTAAAAGTCAGGGGTCTCAGCCCCAGCATTTT. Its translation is CASSKSQGSQPQHF.

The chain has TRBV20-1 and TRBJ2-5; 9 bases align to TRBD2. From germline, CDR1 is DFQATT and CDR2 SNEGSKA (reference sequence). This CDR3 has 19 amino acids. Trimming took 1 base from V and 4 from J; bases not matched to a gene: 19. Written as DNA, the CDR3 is TGCAGTGCTAGAGTCACCGGGGGTTTAGCGGGAGTTTCGACAGAGACCCAGTACTTC. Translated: CSARVTGGLAGVSTETQYF.

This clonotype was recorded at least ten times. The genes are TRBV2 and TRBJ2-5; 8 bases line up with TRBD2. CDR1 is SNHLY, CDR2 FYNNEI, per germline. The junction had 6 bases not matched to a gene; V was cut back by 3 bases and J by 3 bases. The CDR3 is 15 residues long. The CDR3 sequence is CASSDPAGEEETQYF. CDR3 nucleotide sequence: TGTGCCAGCAGTGATCCAGCGGGAGAAGAAGAGACCCAGTACTTC.

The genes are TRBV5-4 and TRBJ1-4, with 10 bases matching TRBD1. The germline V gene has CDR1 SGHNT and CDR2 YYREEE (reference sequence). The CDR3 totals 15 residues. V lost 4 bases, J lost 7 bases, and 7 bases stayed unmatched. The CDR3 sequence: CASSQSGDRGEKLFF. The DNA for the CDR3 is TGTGCCAGCAGCCAGTCGGGGGACAGGGGTGAAAAACTGTTTTTT.

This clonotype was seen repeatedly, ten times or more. The CDR3 sequence: CASSIIAGSYNEQFF. The CDR3, as DNA: TGTGCCAGCAGCATAATAGCGGGCTCCTACAATGAGCAGTTCTTC. The genes are TRBV7-2 and TRBJ2-1, with 7 bases matching TRBD2. V shed 5 bases, J shed 0 bases, and the junction held 4 bases outside the gene matches. CDR3 length equals 15 residues. Per the germline V gene, CDR1 is SGHTA and CDR2 is FQGNSA.

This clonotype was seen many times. Here the CDR3 reads CASNGQGWYEQYF. DNA for the CDR3: TGTGCCAGCAACGGACAGGGGTGGTACGAGCAGTACTTC. This chain joins TRBV11-2 and TRBJ2-7, with TRBD1 identical over 9 bases. This CDR3 has 13 residues. The V segment lost 7 bases and the J segment 4 bases; nucleotides outside the gene matches: 5. Germline V CDR1 and CDR2: SGHAT, FQNNGV. The whole variable domain, remainder taken from reference TRBV11-2 and TRBJ2-7, is EAGVAQSPRYKIIEKRQSVAFWCNPISGHATLYWYQQILGQGPKLLIQFQNNGVVDDSQLPKDRFSAERLKGVDSTLKIQPAKLEDSAVYLCASNGQGWYEQYFGPGTRLTVT.

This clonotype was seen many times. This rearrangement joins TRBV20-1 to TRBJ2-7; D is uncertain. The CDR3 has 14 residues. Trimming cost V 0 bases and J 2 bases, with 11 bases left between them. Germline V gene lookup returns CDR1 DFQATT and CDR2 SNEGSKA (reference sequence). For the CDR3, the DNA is TGCAGTGCTAGAGATATCCGAAAACCCTACGAGCAGTACTTC. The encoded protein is CSARDIRKPYEQYF.

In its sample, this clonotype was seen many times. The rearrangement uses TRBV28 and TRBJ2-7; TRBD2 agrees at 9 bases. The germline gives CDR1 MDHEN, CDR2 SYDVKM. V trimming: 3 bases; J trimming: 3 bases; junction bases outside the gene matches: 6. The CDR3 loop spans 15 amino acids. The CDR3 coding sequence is TGTGCCAGCAGTTTCCGTAGCGGGAGTGGCTACGAGCAGTACTTC. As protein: CASSFRSGSGYEQYF.

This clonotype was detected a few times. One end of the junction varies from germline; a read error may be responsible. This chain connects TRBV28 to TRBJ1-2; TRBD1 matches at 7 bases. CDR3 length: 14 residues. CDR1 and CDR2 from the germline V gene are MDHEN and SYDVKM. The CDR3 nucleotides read TGTGCCAACAGTTTATCCGGGACAGACTATGGCTACACCTTC. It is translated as CANSLSGTDYGYTF.

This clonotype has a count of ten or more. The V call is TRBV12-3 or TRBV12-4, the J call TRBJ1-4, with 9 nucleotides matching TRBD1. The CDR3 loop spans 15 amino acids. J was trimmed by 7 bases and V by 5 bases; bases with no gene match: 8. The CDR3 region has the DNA TGTGCCAGCAGTCTAACCGGGACAGGGTCTGAAAAACTGTTTTTT. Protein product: CASSLTGTGSEKLFF.

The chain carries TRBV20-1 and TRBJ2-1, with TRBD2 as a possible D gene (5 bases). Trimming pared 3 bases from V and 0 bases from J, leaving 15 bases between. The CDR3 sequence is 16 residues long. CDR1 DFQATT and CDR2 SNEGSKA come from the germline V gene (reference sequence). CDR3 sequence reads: CSASDLLGDSYNEQFF. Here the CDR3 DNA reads TGCAGTGCTAGCGACCTCCTCGGGGACTCCTACAATGAGCAGTTCTTC.